The entry below describes one TCR beta chain. Antigen: not known. There are 13 residues in the CDR3. Germline values: CDR1 LGHNA, CDR2 YSLEER. The V end was cut by 1 base, the J end by 7 bases, with 10 bases between. The source of the sample is a study of post-analysis software for immune sequencing data. Study details: Several disease courses (relapsing-remitting, secondary progressive and progressive-relapsing) of multiple sclerosis were included.

Study-wide results and caveats: The study found TRBV5-6, TRBV5-1 and TRBV20-1 among several TRBV segments more frequent in patients than controls.

Unique molecular identifiers featured in each of the TCR beta cDNA libraries. TCRdb passed the PCR reads through MiXCR, listing each CDR3 protein once. The top ten hold 12% of the sample, which has around 440,000 distinct CDR3 sequences, roughly 45% seen once. This rearrangement joins TRBV4-3 to TRBJ1-2; D remains unclear. Sequencing used blood. This receptor was obtained from a girl between 5 and 17 years old with multiple sclerosis. Here the CDR3 reads CASSQGTGCGYTF. The DNA for the CDR3 is TGCGCCAGCAGCCAAGGAACCGGCTGTGGCTACACCTTC.